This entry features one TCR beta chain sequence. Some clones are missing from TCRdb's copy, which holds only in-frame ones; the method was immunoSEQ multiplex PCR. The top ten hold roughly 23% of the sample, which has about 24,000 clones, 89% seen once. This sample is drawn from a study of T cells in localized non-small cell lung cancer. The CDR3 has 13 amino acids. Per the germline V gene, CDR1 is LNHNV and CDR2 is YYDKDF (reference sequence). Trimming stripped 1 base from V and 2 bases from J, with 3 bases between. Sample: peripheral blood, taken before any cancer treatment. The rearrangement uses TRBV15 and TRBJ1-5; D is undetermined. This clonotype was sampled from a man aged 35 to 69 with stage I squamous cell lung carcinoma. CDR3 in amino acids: CATSRVGNQPQHF. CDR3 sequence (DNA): TGTGCCACCAGCAGAGTAGGCAATCAGCCCCAGCATTTT.